Listed below are T cell receptor beta chains from one sample, sequenced in a study of neurological immune-mediated disorders. MiXCR, run by TCRdb on the 5' RACE reads, gives a single entry per CDR3 protein. The sample has around 70,000 distinct CDR3 sequences, around 5.2% seen once. The sequenced sample was PBMCs. The receptor source for this set is a man younger than 35 with multiple sclerosis. Each CDR3 is given with its conserved first and last residue. Fields, in order: CDR3 length, V gene, clone size, D gene, J gene, CDR3 DNA, CDR3 protein. A D gene is named only where the DNA matches it firmly. The size of a clone is reported for some rows only, either as once, few or many, or as a class for expanded clones.

>16|TRBV20-1|many|NA|TRBJ1-6
TGCAGTGCTAGAGATAGATCGGTTAACTATAATTCACCCCTCCACTTT
CSARDRSVNYNSPLHF
>15|TRBV11-2|many|NA|TRBJ2-5
TGTGCCAGCAGCTTTAAGTTGGGCCGTCAAGAGACCCAGTACTTC
CASSFKLGRQETQYF
>15|TRBV7-3|many|TRBD2|TRBJ2-1
TGTGCCAGCAGCCGGGGAGGACTAGCAGGCGATGAGCAGTTCTTC
CASSRGGLAGDEQFF
>14|TRBV12-3/TRBV12-4|NA|NA|TRBJ1-5
TGTGCCAGCAGTTTCGAGCAGGCAGGGCAGCCCCAGCATTTT
CASSFEQAGQPQHF
>14|TRBV27|many|NA|TRBJ1-6
TGTGCCAGCAGTTTAGGGGCAGCGAATTCACCCCTCCACTTT
CASSLGAANSPLHF
>17|TRBV5-5|many|NA|TRBJ1-5
TGTGCCAGCAGCAATAAAGGGGTCTGGGGTAGCAATCAGCCCCAGCATTTT
CASSNKGVWGSNQPQHF
>14|TRBV11-1|many|TRBD1|TRBJ2-7
TGTGCCAGCAGCGATTCGGGACAGGTCTACGAGCAGTACTTC
CASSDSGQVYEQYF
>14|TRBV5-1|many|NA|TRBJ1-2
TGCGCCAGCAGCTTCGGGGCCAGGGTAGGTGGCTACACCTTC
CASSFGARVGGYTF
>16|TRBV5-1|NA|NA|TRBJ2-3
TGCGCCAGCAGCTTGAGGGTGGGCCGGAGCACAGATACGCAGTGTTTT
CASSLRVGRSTDTQCF
>15|TRBV6-6|many|NA|TRBJ1-1
TGTGCCAGCAGTTACTCGACAGGCGCCAACACTGAAGCTTTCTTT
CASSYSTGANTEAFF
>15|TRBV5-1|many|TRBD1|TRBJ1-6
TGCGCCAGCAGCTTGGGGGACAGGGGCAATTCACCCCTCCACTTT
CASSLGDRGNSPLHF
>14|TRBV6-2/TRBV6-3|many|NA|TRBJ2-1
TGTGCCAGCAGTTACGCGAGCTCCTACAATGAGCAGTTCTTC
CASSYASSYNEQFF
>13|TRBV5-1|many|TRBD1|TRBJ2-5
TGCGCCAGCAGCCCCGGGACAGAAGAGACCCAGTACTTC
CASSPGTEETQYF
>13|TRBV7-8|many|TRBD1|TRBJ1-1
TGTGCCAGCAGCCCAGCAGGACAGGGTACAGCTTTCTTT
CASSPAGQGTAFF
>13|TRBV25-1|many|NA|TRBJ1-6
TGTGCCAGCCGACAGGAGTATAATTCACCCCTCCACTTT
CASRQEYNSPLHF
>10|TRBV29-1|many|NA|TRBJ2-7
TGCAGCGTTTGGGAAAACGAGCAGTACTTC
CSVWENEQYF
>15|TRBV9|many|NA|TRBJ1-5
TGTGCCAGCAGCGTGGAAGACAGGCCCCACCAGCCCCAGCATTTT
CASSVEDRPHQPQHF
>14|TRBV3-1|NA|TRBD1|TRBJ1-1
TGTGCCAGCAGCCAGGGACAGGTTGGCACTGAAGCTTTCTTT
CASSQGQVGTEAFF
>15|TRBV5-5|many|TRBD1|TRBJ1-1
TGTGCCAGCAGCTTGGGAACAGGGGAAAACACTGAAGCTTTCTTT
CASSLGTGENTEAFF
>15|TRBV11-1|many|TRBD2|TRBJ2-3
TGTGCCAGCAGCTTAGCGCGCGGGGGAACAGATACGCAGTATTTT
CASSLARGGTDTQYF
>14|TRBV5-1|many|NA|TRBJ1-1
TGCGCCAGCAGCTCCCAGGTGGGGTGGACTGAAGCTTTCTTT
CASSSQVGWTEAFF
>14|TRBV7-2|many|NA|TRBJ2-3
TGTGCCAGCAGCTTTAACGGGGCGCCGGATACGCAGTATTTT
CASSFNGAPDTQYF
>16|TRBV7-2|few|NA|TRBJ2-7
TGTGCCAGCAGCTTATGGGGTCCGGGACTCCCCTACGAGCAGTACTTC
CASSLWGPGLPYEQYF
>13|TRBV7-3|many|NA|TRBJ1-1
TGTGCCAGCAGCTTATTGGGGGACACTGAAGCTTTCTTT
CASSLLGDTEAFF
>15|TRBV5-1|many|NA|TRBJ2-6
TGCGCCAGCAGCCCTAGGGCCTCTGGGGCCAACGTCCTGACTTTC
CASSPRASGANVLTF
>15|TRBV7-3|many|TRBD1|TRBJ2-1
TGTGCCAGCAGCACGGGACAGAGCTCCTACAATGAGCAGTTCTTC
CASSTGQSSYNEQFF
>14|TRBV10-3|many|TRBD1|TRBJ1-1
TGTGCCATCAGAGGGACAGCCTTGAACACTGAAGCTTTCTTT
CAIRGTALNTEAFF
>16|TRBV20-1|NA|TRBD1|TRBJ1-6
TGCAGTGCTAGAGATCCTGGACAGGGCGAAAATTCACCCCTCCACTTT
CSARDPGQGENSPLHF
>14|TRBV20-1|many|NA|TRBJ2-3
TGCAGTGCTAGAGATCCTGCACGGGGAGATACGCAGTATTTT
CSARDPARGDTQYF
>13|TRBV20-1|many|TRBD1|TRBJ1-6
TGCAGTGCCCGGACAGGAGGGAATTCACCCCTCCACTTT
CSARTGGNSPLHF
>17|TRBV6-1|few|TRBD2|TRBJ2-4
TGTGCCAGCAGTGAAGGCGGAGCGGGGGGTGTCAAAAAAATTCAGTACTTC
CASSEGGAGGVKKIQYF
>14|TRBV5-1|few|NA|TRBJ2-7
TGCGCCAGCAGCTTGGAATCCGTTTCCTACGAGCAGTACTTC
CASSLESVSYEQYF
>12|TRBV20-1|NA|NA|TRBJ2-7
TGCAGCCCGGGAAAGGGCAACTCAGAGCAGTACTTC
CSPGKGNSEQYF
>14|TRBV20-1|many|TRBD2|TRBJ2-7
TGCAGTGCTAGACTAGCGGGGGGTTCCTACGAGCAGTACTTC
CSARLAGGSYEQYF
>11|TRBV7-2|many|NA|TRBJ2-5
TGTGCCAGCAGCTTAAACGAGACCCAGTACTTC
CASSLNETQYF
>15|TRBV7-2|many|NA|TRBJ2-7
TGTGCCAGCAGCTTCGGGCCCCAGAGGTCCTACGAGCAGTACTTC
CASSFGPQRSYEQYF
>12|TRBV7-2|many|NA|TRBJ2-1
TGTGCCAGCAGCCCCCAGGGGTATGAGCAGTTCTTC
CASSPQGYEQFF
>17|TRBV5-6|many|TRBD2|TRBJ2-7
TGTGCCAGCAGCTTGGTGGCGCTAGCGGGGGGGGCCTACGAGCAGTACTTC
CASSLVALAGGAYEQYF
>15|TRBV20-1|NA|NA|TRBJ1-1
TGCAGTGCTAGAGATATTGGCAGGGCGAACACTGAAGCTTTCTTT
CSARDIGRANTEAFF
>13|TRBV6-1|many|NA|TRBJ2-3
TGTGCCAGCAGTCGACCTAGATCGGATACGCAGTATTTT
CASSRPRSDTQYF
>14|TRBV21-1|many|NA|TRBJ2-1
TGTGCCAGCAGCAATGCCCCACCATACAATGAGCAGTTCTTC
CASSNAPPYNEQFF
>13|TRBV20-1|NA|NA|TRBJ1-5
TGCAGTGCTAGAGTCAGGAATAGACAGCCCCAGAATTTT
CSARVRNRQPQNF
>14|TRBV20-1|many|TRBD2|TRBJ2-3
TGCAGTGCTTACGAGAGCGGGGTCACAGATACGCAGTATTTT
CSAYESGVTDTQYF
>12|TRBV7-7|many|NA|TRBJ1-1
TGTGCTAGCAGCTTAGCGAGCACTGAAGCTTTCTTT
CASSLASTEAFF
>19|TRBV4-2|many|TRBD1|TRBJ1-2
TGTGCCAGCAGCCAAGATTATCTGAACAGGGGATTTGGAAACTATGGCTACACCTTC
CASSQDYLNRGFGNYGYTF